This T cell receptor beta chain originates from a study of technical replicates of blood from a handful of donors. Assay used: immunoSEQ multiplex PCR; TCRdb lists only in-frame clones, some missing. This table holds approximately 49,000 clones, approximately 90% found once. CDR3 length: 15 amino acids. Germline CDR1 is MNHEY and CDR2 is SVGAGI. Trimming stripped 0 bases from V and 8 bases from J, with 14 bases between. The sample comprised PBMCs. This sequence originates from a human donor in good health. Some clones in this sample may be carry-over from other donors' samples. V usage is TRBV6-5 and J usage is TRBJ2-1; D might be TRBD2 (5 bases). CDR3 in amino acids: CASSYSIQEGHEQFF. The CDR3 DNA is TGTGCCAGCAGTTACTCGATTCAAGAGGGCCATGAGCAGTTCTTC.